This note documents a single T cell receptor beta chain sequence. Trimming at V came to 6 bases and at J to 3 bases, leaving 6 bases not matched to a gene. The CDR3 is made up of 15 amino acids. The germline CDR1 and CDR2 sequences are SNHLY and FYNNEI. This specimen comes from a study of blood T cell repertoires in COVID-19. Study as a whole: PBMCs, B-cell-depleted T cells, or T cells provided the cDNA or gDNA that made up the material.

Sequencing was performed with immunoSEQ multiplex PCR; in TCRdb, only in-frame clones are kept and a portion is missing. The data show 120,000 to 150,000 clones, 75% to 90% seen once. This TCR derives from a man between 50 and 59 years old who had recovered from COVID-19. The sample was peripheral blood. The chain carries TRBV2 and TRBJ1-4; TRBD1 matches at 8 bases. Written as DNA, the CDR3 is TGTGCCAGCAGGGACAGGGTGGTGGCTAATGAAAAACTGTTTTTT. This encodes CASRDRVVANEKLFF.